Presented here are 21 T cell receptor beta chains from one specimen sequenced in a study of blood T cell repertoires in COVID-19. Assay used: immunoSEQ multiplex PCR; TCRdb lists only in-frame clones, some missing. Of some 120,000 clones listed, around 88% are singletons. The sample comprised peripheral blood. The receptors originated from a man aged 80 or over with active or convalescent COVID-19.

The gene calls are TRBV6-5 and TRBJ1-4; D is ambiguous. The length of the CDR3 is 15 residues. Germline assignment: CDR1 MNHEY and CDR2 SVGAGI. With 5 bases removed from V and 4 bases from J, the gap between germline ends came to 14 bases. The CDR3: CASSPDGRSNEKLFF. CDR3 sequence (DNA): TGTGCCAGCAGTCCGGACGGGAGGAGTAATGAAAAACTGTTTTTT.

V and J are TRBV5-4 and TRBJ1-2, with TRBD1 matching 12 bases. CDR3 length equals 17 residues. Germline V lookup: CDR1 SGHNT, CDR2 YYREEE (reference sequence). The V segment lost 3 bases and the J segment 4 bases; nucleotides outside the gene matches: 10. The CDR3 protein is CASSSGQGALKGYGYTF. As DNA, the CDR3 is TGTGCCAGCAGCTCGGGACAGGGGGCGTTGAAGGGCTATGGCTACACCTTC.

The chain couples TRBV6-2 or TRBV6-3 to TRBJ1-2; D remains ambiguous. Trimming took 2 bases from V and 8 from J, leaving 9 bases between them. Germline CDR1 reads MNHEY; CDR2 reads SVGEGT. The CDR3 has 12 amino acids. The CDR3 spells CASSYVGIGYTF. DNA of the CDR3: TGTGCCAGCAGTTACGTCGGTATAGGCTACACCTTC.

The gene calls are TRBV28 and TRBJ1-5; TRBD1 matches at 8 bases. With V trimmed by 2 bases and J by 8 bases, 8 bases remained unmatched. Germline loops: CDR1 MDHEN, CDR2 SYDVKM. The CDR3 consists of 15 residues. The CDR3 spells CASSLEQGAAEPQHF. The DNA of the CDR3 is TGTGCCAGCAGTTTAGAGCAGGGGGCGGCTGAGCCCCAGCATTTT.

The chain couples TRBV6-5 to TRBJ1-1, with D uncertain. The germline V gene encodes CDR1 MNHEY and CDR2 SVGAGI. There are 14 residues in the CDR3. V was cut by 2 bases and J by 0 bases, with 7 bases left in between. CDR3 loop: CASSYQTLNTEAFF. As DNA, the CDR3 is TGTGCCAGCAGTTACCAGACTCTGAACACTGAAGCTTTCTTT.

This clone occurred a few times. The chain couples TRBV30 to TRBJ1-4, with D possibly being TRBD1 (5 bases). The CDR3 extends over 14 amino acids. Deletions cut 7 bases from V and 8 bases from J, with 20 bases between. The germline V gene encodes CDR1 GTSNPN and CDR2 SVGIG (reference sequence). This CDR3 reads CASRGGSGREKLFF. Written as DNA, the CDR3 is TGTGCCTCGAGGGGTGGAAGCGGGAGAGAAAAACTGTTTTTT. Full variable domain (missing parts from reference TRBV30 and TRBJ1-4): SQTIHQWPATLVQPVGSPLSLECTVEGTSNPNLYWYRQAAGRGLQLLFYSVGIGQISSEVPQNLSASRPQDRQFILSSKKLLLSDSGFYLCASRGGSGREKLFFGSGTQLSVL.

The chain's CDR3 is CASSPHARVEDQPQHF. The CDR3 DNA follows: TGTGCCAGCAGCCCTCATGCCCGGGTTGAGGATCAGCCCCAGCATTTT. This chain joins TRBV9 and TRBJ1-5; D remains ambiguous. The ends were cut back, 4 bases at V and 5 bases at J, with 19 bases in the middle. The CDR3 runs to 16 residues. Germline assignment: CDR1 SGDLS and CDR2 YYNGEE. The whole variable domain, remainder taken from reference TRBV9 and TRBJ1-5, is DSGVTQTPKHLITATGQRVTLRCSPRSGDLSVYWYQQSLDQGLQFLIQYYNGEERAKGNILERFSAQQFPDLHSELNLSSLELGDSALYFCASSPHARVEDQPQHFGDGTRLSIL.

The genes are TRBV27 and TRBJ1-5, with TRBD1 matching 10 bases. This CDR3 has 17 residues. The germline CDR1 and CDR2 sequences are MNHEY and SMNVEV (reference sequence). V trimming: 10 bases; J trimming: 0 bases; junction bases outside the gene matches: 12. Here the CDR3 reads CANPRDRGGVSNQPQHF. The CDR3 nucleotides read TGTGCCAATCCGCGGGACAGGGGTGGGGTTAGCAATCAGCCCCAGCATTTT.

The rearrangement uses TRBV24-1 and TRBJ2-7, with a tentative D call TRBD2 (5 bases). CDR1 and CDR2 from the germline V gene are KGHDR and SFDVKD. The CDR3 runs 13 residues. Trimming took 5 bases from V and 4 from J, leaving 11 bases between them. The CDR3 DNA reads TGTGCCACCAGTGGCCCAGAGGGTTACGAGCAGTACTTC. This encodes CATSGPEGYEQYF.

The chain links TRBV19 to TRBJ2-7; the D gene is possibly TRBD2 (6 bases). Trimming pared 11 bases from V and 2 bases from J, leaving 10 bases between. The CDR3 length is 11 residues. Germline CDR1 and CDR2: LNHDA and SQIVND (reference sequence). The CDR3 DNA reads TGTGCCGCGGGATATCCCTACGAGCAGTACTTC. It specifies CAAGYPYEQYF.

CDR3 sequence (DNA): TGTGCCAGCAGCCGCGGCAGAGGACAAGAGACCCAGTACTTC. Protein: CASSRGRGQETQYF. The chain combines TRBV2 with TRBJ2-5, with unresolved D. V was trimmed by 6 bases and J by 2 bases, leaving 13 bases between them. The germline gives CDR1 SNHLY, CDR2 FYNNEI. The CDR3 has 14 amino acids.

The rearrangement joins TRBV5-1 to TRBJ2-2; the D gene is possibly TRBD1 (6 bases). CDR1 and CDR2 (germline): SGHRS, YFSETQ. V lost 4 bases to trimming and J lost 3 bases, with 25 bases between them. The CDR3 length is 19 residues. CDR3 sequence: CASSPFFRPPGEYTGELFF. In nucleotides, the CDR3 is TGCGCCAGCAGCCCCTTCTTTCGGCCGCCAGGGGAGTACACCGGGGAGCTGTTTTTT.

V is TRBV28 and J is TRBJ1-5, with D tentatively TRBD1 (5 bases). The CDR3 covers 14 residues. The germline gives CDR1 MDHEN, CDR2 SYDVKM. Deletions cut 6 bases from V and 0 bases from J, with 9 bases between. Here the CDR3 reads CASRQGFSNQPQHF. As DNA, the CDR3 is TGTGCCAGCAGGCAGGGTTTTAGCAATCAGCCCCAGCATTTT.

The chain is built from TRBV27 and TRBJ1-6; 8 bases fit TRBD1. The CDR3 extends over 15 amino acids. CDR1 is MNHEY, CDR2 SMNVEV, per germline (reference sequence). Germline trimming cut 6 bases from V and 8 bases from J; bases unmatched to any gene: 9. Written as DNA, the CDR3 is TGTGCCAGCAGAGGACAGGGCTCATGGGATTCACCCCTCCACTTT. It is translated as CASRGQGSWDSPLHF.

This sequence joins TRBV28 and TRBJ2-3; TRBD2 aligns across 7 bases. V lost 4 bases and J lost 3; bases outside the gene matches: 7. The CDR3 is 15 amino acids. The germline CDR1 and CDR2 sequences are MDHEN and SYDVKM. CDR3 amino acids: CASSSHGGGTDTQYF. The CDR3 DNA reads as TGTGCCAGCAGTTCCCACGGCGGGGGTACAGATACGCAGTATTTT.

The chain's CDR3 is CASSVDQGQPQHF. The DNA of the CDR3 is TGTGCCAGCAGCGTAGACCAGGGTCAGCCCCAGCATTTT. The chain employs TRBV9 and TRBJ1-5; perhaps TRBD1 as D (5 bases). CDR3 length: 13 residues. V lost 0 bases to trimming and J lost 6 bases, with 7 bases between them. Germline V lookup: CDR1 SGDLS, CDR2 YYNGEE.

This chain links TRBV5-1 with TRBJ2-1; no firm D call. V was clipped by 2 bases and J by 0 bases, with 9 bases between them. The CDR3 sequence is 15 residues long. Germline values: CDR1 SGHRS, CDR2 YFSETQ. CDR3 region: CASSLPFSSYNEQFF. CDR3 DNA sequence: TGCGCCAGCAGCTTACCCTTCAGCTCCTACAATGAGCAGTTCTTC. Full variable domain (outside the CDR3, taken from reference TRBV5-1 and TRBJ2-1): KAGVTQTPRYLIKTRGQQVTLSCSPISGHRSVSWYQQTPGQGLQFLFEYFSETQRNKGNFPGRFSGRQFSNSRSEMNVSTLELGDSALYLCASSLPFSSYNEQFFGPGTRLTVL.

The V gene is TRBV5-6, the J gene TRBJ1-3, with D hard to call. Per germline, CDR1 SGHDT and CDR2 YYEEEE. This CDR3 region has 16 residues. Trimming pared 0 bases from V and 0 bases from J, leaving 10 bases between. CDR3 DNA sequence: TGTGCCAGCAGCTTGGCTAGCGGCTACTCTGGAAACACCATATATTTT. It is translated as CASSLASGYSGNTIYF.

This clone was detected only a few times. The CDR3 is CAISESATSSTDTQYF. The CDR3, as DNA: TGTGCCATCAGTGAGTCTGCGACTTCTAGCACAGATACGCAGTATTTT. The chain links TRBV10-3 to TRBJ2-3; D is ambiguous. The V end was cut by 0 bases, the J end by 0 bases, with 10 bases between. Germline V gene data show CDR1 as ENHRY and CDR2 as SYGVKD. There are 16 residues in the CDR3.

This sequence joins TRBV3-1 (or the pseudogene TRBV3-2) and TRBJ2-2; D perhaps matches TRBD2 (5 bases). Looked up from germline, CDR1 is LGHDT and CDR2 is YNNKEL (reference sequence). This CDR3 contains 15 residues. Trimming removed 4 bases from V and 0 bases from J, with 9 bases in between. DNA of the CDR3: TGTGCCAGCAGCCGAAGCGGCGCGAACACCGGGGAGCTGTTTTTT. The encoded protein is CASSRSGANTGELFF.

The chain carries TRBV27 and TRBJ1-4, with a possible D match to TRBD1 (6 bases). V lost 5 bases and J lost 8, with 21 bases in between. Germline lookup yields CDR1 MNHEY and CDR2 SMNVEV (reference sequence). This CDR3 is 16 amino acids long. The CDR3 sequence is CASSTIPRGVGEKLFF. CDR3 DNA: TGTGCCAGCAGTACGATCCCCAGGGGCGTAGGCGAAAAACTGTTTTTT.